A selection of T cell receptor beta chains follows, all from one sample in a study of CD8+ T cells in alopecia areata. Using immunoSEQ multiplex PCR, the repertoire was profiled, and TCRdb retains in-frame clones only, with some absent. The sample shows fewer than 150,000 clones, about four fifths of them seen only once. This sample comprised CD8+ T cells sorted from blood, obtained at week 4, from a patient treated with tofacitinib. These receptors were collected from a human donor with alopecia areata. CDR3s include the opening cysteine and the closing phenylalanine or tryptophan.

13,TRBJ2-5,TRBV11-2,CASMEGLEETQYF
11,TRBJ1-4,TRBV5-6,CASSFGEKLFF
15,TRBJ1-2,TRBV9,CASSVEGIPNYGYTF
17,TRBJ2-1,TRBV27,CASSLAAPGEAYNEQFF
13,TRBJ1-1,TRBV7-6,CASSLGLGTEAFF
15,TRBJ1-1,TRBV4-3,CASSQYDQVNTEAFF
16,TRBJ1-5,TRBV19,CASLGSGAGIFQPQHF
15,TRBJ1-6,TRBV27,CASSRGPTYNSPLHF
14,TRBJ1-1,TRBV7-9,CASSFKGAGTEAFF
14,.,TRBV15,CATSREAAPYEQYF
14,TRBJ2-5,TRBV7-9,CASSWTGGRETQYF
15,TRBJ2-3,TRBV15,CATSRIRTSTDTQYF
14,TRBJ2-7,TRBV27,CASSTPDRMYEQYF
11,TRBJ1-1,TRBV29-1,CSAMTGTEAFF
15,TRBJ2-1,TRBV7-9,CASTPRGRSQLEQFF
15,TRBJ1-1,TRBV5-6,CASSLSGYRITEAFF
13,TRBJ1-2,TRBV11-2,CASSLGTGNGYTF
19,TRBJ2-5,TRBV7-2,CASSLLGPLAGGPGETQYF
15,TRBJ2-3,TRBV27,CASSIAGGSTDTQYF
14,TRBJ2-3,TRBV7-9,CASSPVGGTDTQYF
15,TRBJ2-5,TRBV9,CASRGGDGAGETQYF